The T cell receptor beta chain under discussion was sequenced for a study of a mutant IDH1 vaccine in newly diagnosed glioma. Study-level background: Receipt of radiotherapy, temozolomide, or both preceded the study, and most received both.

Profiling relied on immunoSEQ multiplex PCR, and the TCRdb table lists in-frame clones only, not all of them. The sample has fewer than 20,000 clones; just under 80% are singletons. V was pared by 4 bases and J by 8 bases, with 7 bases between. Germline CDR1 reads SGHRS; CDR2 reads YFSETQ. The CDR3 totals 11 residues. As for time point: baseline, week 1 (first vaccination visit). Treatment meaning: pre-vaccination baseline after standard-of-care therapy. Donor diagnoses consisted of new WHO grade 3 or 4 IDH1-mutant, ATRX-lost astrocytomas. The TCR comes from a man in his forties with glioma. The specimen was PBMCs, collected from a glioma patient treated with radiotherapy, temozolomide or both. This chain connects TRBV5-1 to TRBJ2-1; D is undetermined. CDR3 sequence reads: CASSVRYEQFF. The CDR3 DNA is TGCGCCAGCAGCGTCAGGTATGAGCAGTTCTTC. Using reference TRBV5-1 and TRBJ2-1 for the parts outside the CDR3, the full variable domain is KAGVTQTPRYLIKTRGQQVTLSCSPISGHRSVSWYQQTPGQGLQFLFEYFSETQRNKGNFPGRFSGRQFSNSRSEMNVSTLELGDSALYLCASSVRYEQFFGPGTRLTVL.